This record covers a single T cell receptor beta chain. Deletions cut 1 base from V and 4 bases from J, with 10 bases between. CDR3 size: 13 residues. Looked up from germline, CDR1 is GTSNPN and CDR2 is SVGIG (reference sequence). The sample originates from a study of blood T cell repertoires in COVID-19. Study-wide context: The study drew acute and convalescent COVID-19 samples from the United States, Italy and Spain. In each case, the material was cDNA or gDNA derived from T cells, B-cell-depleted T cells, or PBMCs.

Libraries were prepared by immunoSEQ multiplex PCR; TCRdb keeps only in-frame clonotypes and omits some of them. The sample holds approximately 18,000 clones, 80% to 85% seen once. The V call is TRBV30, the J call TRBJ1-2, with D perhaps TRBD1 (5 bases). The origin of this receptor is a man between 60 and 70 years old with acute or convalescent COVID-19. Sequenced: peripheral blood. The CDR3 is CAWSGGGGYGYTF. Here the CDR3 DNA reads TGTGCCTGGAGTGGGGGGGGAGGCTATGGCTACACCTTC.